These 12 T cell receptor beta chains came from one sample sequenced in a study of cytomegalovirus exposure and HLA in healthy donors. Primers for the PCR totalled 60 Vbeta and 13 Jbeta. Measured with immunoSEQ multiplex PCR; TCRdb has only the in-frame clones, and not every one. The data contain 120,000 or so clones, roughly 80% of them seen just once; the ten biggest clones take up roughly 3.5%. Sequences were obtained from PBMCs. These receptors were obtained from a male donor in good health and CMV-seronegative.

This chain connects TRBV7-6 to TRBJ1-5, with D perhaps matching TRBD1 (6 bases). This CDR3 contains 17 residues. The germline V gene encodes CDR1 SGHVS and CDR2 FNYEAQ. Trimming stripped 4 bases from V and 3 bases from J, with 19 bases between. This CDR3 is CASSSRPGQKTNQPQHF. CDR3 DNA: TGTGCCAGCAGCTCTAGACCGGGACAAAAAACCAATCAGCCCCAGCATTTT.

This CDR3 reads CASSAGRKGSSYEQYF. In DNA, the CDR3 is TGTGCCAGTAGTGCGGGGAGAAAGGGGAGCTCCTACGAGCAGTACTTC. The rearrangement links TRBV19 to TRBJ2-5; a weak D match, TRBD2 (6 bases). TRBJ2-7 explains the end of the DNA better; the J call may be wrong. The CDR3 consists of 16 residues. CDR1 and CDR2 from the germline V gene are LNHDA and SQIVND (reference sequence).

The chain joins TRBV5-6 to TRBJ2-7; maybe TRBD1 (6 bases). The length of the CDR3 is 12 residues. Germline assignment: CDR1 SGHDT and CDR2 YYEEEE. The V end lost 3 bases, the J end lost 4 bases, and 8 bases lay between the germline ends. CDR3 region: CASSWGQYEQYF. CDR3 sequence (DNA): TGTGCCAGCAGCTGGGGACAATACGAGCAGTACTTC.

This chain links TRBV13 with TRBJ1-6; no firm D call. The CDR3 sequence is 15 residues long. With 0 bases removed from V and 3 bases from J, the gap between germline ends came to 6 bases. Germline values: CDR1 PRHDT, CDR2 FYEKMQ (reference sequence). The CDR3 loop is CASSLGLNYNSPLHF. The DNA for the CDR3 is TGTGCCAGCAGCTTAGGACTGAACTATAATTCACCCCTCCACTTT.

The rearrangement links TRBV10-3 to TRBJ1-5, with 12 bases aligning to TRBD1. This CDR3 comprises 16 residues. J lost 8 bases, V lost 4 bases, and 9 bases had no gene match. CDR1 and CDR2 (germline): ENHRY, SYGVKD. CDR3 coding DNA: TGTGCCATCAGTGGTACCGGGACAGGGGGCACAGAGCCCCAGCATTTT. Residues: CAISGTGTGGTEPQHF.

This chain joins TRBV28 and TRBJ2-5; 7 nucleotides agree with TRBD1. CDR1 MDHEN and CDR2 SYDVKM come from the germline V gene. V gave up 7 bases and J gave up 4 bases; unmatched junction bases: 9. This CDR3 has 14 residues. CDR3 loop: CASIGDRVGETQYF. In DNA form, the CDR3 reads TGTGCCAGCATCGGAGACAGGGTGGGAGAGACCCAGTACTTC. Filled out from reference TRBV28 and TRBJ2-5, the complete variable domain reads DVKVTQSSRYLVKRTGEKVFLECVQDMDHENMFWYRQDPGLGLRLIYFSYDVKMKEKGDIPEGYSVSREKKERFSLILESASTNQTSMYLCASIGDRVGETQYFGPGTRLLVL.

V usage is TRBV20-1 and J usage is TRBJ1-1; D is uncertain. Per germline, CDR1 DFQATT and CDR2 SNEGSKA (reference sequence). This CDR3 contains 10 residues. Trimming shortened V by 8 bases and J by 4 bases, and 8 bases separated the two germline ends. Here the CDR3 DNA reads TGCAGTCTGAGGTTCACTGAAGCTTTCTTT. Protein product: CSLRFTEAFF.

This clone was detected a few times. This chain connects TRBV19 to TRBJ2-2; 7 bases are shared with TRBD2. The length of the CDR3 is 18 residues. The V gene end was trimmed by 0 bases and the J gene end by 0 bases; junction bases not matched to a gene: 7. Germline values: CDR1 LNHDA, CDR2 SQIVND (reference sequence). CDR3 region: CASSIENGGTTNTGELFF. The CDR3 DNA follows: TGTGCCAGTAGTATAGAAAACGGGGGGACTACGAACACCGGGGAGCTGTTTTTT.

This chain uses TRBV27 with TRBJ2-7, with a possible D match to TRBD1 (6 bases). V lost 2 bases and J lost 2, with 13 bases in between. This CDR3 spans 15 amino acids. From germline, CDR1 is MNHEY and CDR2 SMNVEV (reference sequence). The CDR3, as DNA: TGTGCCAGCAGTTTAGGCAGGACAGAGCCCTACGAGCAGTACTTC. This sequence encodes CASSLGRTEPYEQYF.

The rearrangement uses TRBV4-2 and TRBJ2-5; possibly TRBD2 for D (6 bases). Germline V gives CDR1 LGHNA, CDR2 YNFKEQ. The CDR3 has 14 residues. Trimming shortened V by 1 base and J by 0 bases, and 6 bases separated the two germline ends. The CDR3 region is CASSQGGDQETQYF. The DNA for the CDR3 is TGTGCCAGCAGCCAAGGGGGGGACCAAGAGACCCAGTACTTC.

The rearrangement uses TRBV7-9 and TRBJ2-7; D is ambiguous. Trimming pared 2 bases from V and 3 bases from J, leaving 5 bases between. CDR1 SEHNR and CDR2 FQNEAQ come from the germline V gene (reference sequence). The CDR3 has 12 amino acids. CDR3 loop: CASSLTSYEQYF. The CDR3 bases are TGTGCCAGCAGCTTAACCAGCTACGAGCAGTACTTC. The full variable domain, with the rest looked up from reference TRBV7-9 and TRBJ2-7, is DTGVSQNPRHKITKRGQNVTFRCDPISEHNRLYWYRQTLGQGPEFLTYFQNEAQLEKSRLLSDRFSAERPKGSFSTLEIQRTEQGDSAMYLCASSLTSYEQYFGPGTRLTVT.

The chain joins TRBV9 to TRBJ1-2, with D unclear. Germline V CDR1 and CDR2: SGDLS, YYNGEE. The CDR3 consists of 10 residues. V dropped 6 bases and J dropped 11 bases, with 11 bases sitting between them. CDR3 sequence: CASKRQSYTF. The CDR3 DNA is TGTGCCAGCAAGAGGCAGAGTTACACCTTC.